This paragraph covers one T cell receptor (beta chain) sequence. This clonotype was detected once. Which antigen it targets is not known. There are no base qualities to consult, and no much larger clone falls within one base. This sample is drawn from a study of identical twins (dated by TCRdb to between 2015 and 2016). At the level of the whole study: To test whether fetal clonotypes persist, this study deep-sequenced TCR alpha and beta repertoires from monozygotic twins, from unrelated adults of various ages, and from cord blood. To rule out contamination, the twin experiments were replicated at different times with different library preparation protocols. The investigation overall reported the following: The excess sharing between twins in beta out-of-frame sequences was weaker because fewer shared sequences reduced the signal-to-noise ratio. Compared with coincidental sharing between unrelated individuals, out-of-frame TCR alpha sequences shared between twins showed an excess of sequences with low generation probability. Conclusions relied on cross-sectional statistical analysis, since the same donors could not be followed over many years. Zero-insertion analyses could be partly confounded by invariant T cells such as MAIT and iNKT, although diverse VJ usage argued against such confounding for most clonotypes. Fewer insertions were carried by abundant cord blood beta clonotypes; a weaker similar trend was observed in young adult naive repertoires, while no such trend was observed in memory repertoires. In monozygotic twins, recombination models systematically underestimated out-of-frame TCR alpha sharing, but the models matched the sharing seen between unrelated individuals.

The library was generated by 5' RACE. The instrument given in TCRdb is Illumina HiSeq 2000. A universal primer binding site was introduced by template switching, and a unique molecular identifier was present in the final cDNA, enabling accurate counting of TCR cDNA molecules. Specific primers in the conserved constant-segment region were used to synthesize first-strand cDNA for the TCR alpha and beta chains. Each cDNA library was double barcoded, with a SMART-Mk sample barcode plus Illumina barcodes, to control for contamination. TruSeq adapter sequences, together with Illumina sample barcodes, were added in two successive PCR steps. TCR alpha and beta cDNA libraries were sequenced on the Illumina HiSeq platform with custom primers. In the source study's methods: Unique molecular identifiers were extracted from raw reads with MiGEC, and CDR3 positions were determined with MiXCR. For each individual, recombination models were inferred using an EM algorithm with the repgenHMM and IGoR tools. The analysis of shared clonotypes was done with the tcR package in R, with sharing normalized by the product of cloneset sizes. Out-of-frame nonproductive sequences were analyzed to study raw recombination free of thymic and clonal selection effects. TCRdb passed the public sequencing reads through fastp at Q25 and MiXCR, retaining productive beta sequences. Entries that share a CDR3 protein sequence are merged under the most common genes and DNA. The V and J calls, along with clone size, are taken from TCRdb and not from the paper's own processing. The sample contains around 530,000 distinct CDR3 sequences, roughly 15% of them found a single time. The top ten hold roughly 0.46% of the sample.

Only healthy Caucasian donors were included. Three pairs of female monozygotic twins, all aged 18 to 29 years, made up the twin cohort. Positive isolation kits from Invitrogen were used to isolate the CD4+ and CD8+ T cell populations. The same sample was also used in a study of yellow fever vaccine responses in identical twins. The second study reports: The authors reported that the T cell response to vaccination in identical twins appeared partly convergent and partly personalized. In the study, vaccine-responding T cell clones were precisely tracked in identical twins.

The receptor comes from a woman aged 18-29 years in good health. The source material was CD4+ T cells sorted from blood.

The CDR3 loop reads CASSPGLAGGPDTQYF. The nucleotides read TGCGCCAGCAGCCCGGGACTAGCGGGAGGGCCAGATACGCAGTATTTT. Rearrangement joined TRBV5-1 to TRBJ2-3, and 16 junction bases match TRBD2. The CDR3 holds 16 amino acids from the cysteine to the phenylalanine. Just the 48-base CDR3 DNA is kept, in frame starting at base 1. The germline V gene sets CDR1 to SGHRS and CDR2 to YFSETQ. The junction shows trimming of 4 bases on V and 4 bases on J, and the gene matches do not reach 3 bases of it.